These 3 T cell receptor beta chains came from one sample sequenced in a study of identical twins. A single record per CDR3 protein comes from TCRdb applying MiXCR to the 5' RACE reads. The table shows some 1,600,000 distinct CDR3 sequences, with roughly a third occurring only once. Sequencing input: cord blood. These receptors came from a newborn girl in good health.

There are a few counts of this clonotype. The CDR3 coding sequence is TGTGCCACCAGCGCTCGGGACTCTATTGTAGGGGAGCTGTTTTTT. This codes for CATSARDSIVGELFF. The chain is built from TRBV15 and TRBJ2-2; the D gene is possibly TRBD2 (6 bases). The CDR3 is 15 residues long. CDR1 and CDR2 from the germline V gene are LNHNV and YYDKDF (reference sequence). The V end lost 5 bases, the J end lost 8 bases, and 18 bases lay between the germline ends.

Ten or more counts support this clonotype. The J gene is TRBJ2-1, the V gene TRBV2, with 9 bases aligning to TRBD2. The CDR3 is made up of 14 amino acids. J gave up 5 bases and V 3 bases, and 2 bases lay outside the gene matches. Germline CDR1 is SNHLY and CDR2 is FYNNEI. The CDR3 sequence: CASSDRTSDNEQFF. CDR3 bases: TGTGCCAGCAGTGACCGGACTAGCGACAATGAGCAGTTCTTC.

This clonotype has more than one count but fewer than ten. V usage is TRBV7-9 and J usage is TRBJ1-1, with D unclear. CDR3 size: 16 residues. Trimming took 3 bases from V and 0 from J, leaving 14 bases between them. From germline, CDR1 is SEHNR and CDR2 FQNEAQ (reference sequence). CDR3 region: CASSFRRPTMNTEAFF. CDR3 coding DNA: TGTGCCAGCAGCTTTAGGCGGCCCACCATGAACACTGAAGCTTTCTTT. Full variable domain (outside the CDR3, taken from reference TRBV7-9 and TRBJ1-1): DTGVSQNPRHKITKRGQNVTFRCDPISEHNRLYWYRQTLGQGPEFLTYFQNEAQLEKSRLLSDRFSAERPKGSFSTLEIQRTEQGDSAMYLCASSFRRPTMNTEAFFGQGTRLTVV.